This T cell receptor beta chain was documented in a study of ipilimumab plus nivolumab after autologous stem cell transplantation. Overall study: The DLBCL group included primary refractory and relapsed cases.

The method was immunoSEQ multiplex PCR; TCRdb's version includes in-frame clones alone and lacks a portion of them. The sample lists 77,000 or so clones; nearly 85% were seen once. As regards this clone: What it binds is unknown.

Checkpoint therapy with ipilimumab 1 mg/kg began 14 to 28 days after transplant. Dosing: nivolumab 3 mg/kg IV, weeks 1, 4, 7, 10, then every two weeks to week 26. The CDR3 is 17 residues long. The germline CDR1 and CDR2 sequences are SGHTA and FQGNSA. V lost 1 base and J 0 bases, leaving 16 bases between the germline ends. Study observations and caveats: The authors say TCR, Treg and microbiome findings warrant further study.

This sequence was found in a male donor with diffuse large B-cell lymphoma. The sample in question was PBMCs, obtained in a trial of ipilimumab plus nivolumab as post-transplant consolidation. The rearrangement joins TRBV7-2 to TRBJ2-7; D not resolved. CDR3 coding DNA: TGTGCCAGCAGCTTAGGTAGGTCCGGGTCTAGCTCCTACGAGCAGTACTTC. Translation: CASSLGRSGSSSYEQYF.